The source of this TCR beta chain is a study of human T cells and chemical hapten exposure. MiXCR, applied by TCRdb to the RACE reads, yields one record per CDR3 protein. The data hold some 180,000 distinct CDR3 sequences, with approximately 20% observed a single time. This clonotype was found a few times. V lost 8 bases, J lost 7 bases, and 9 bases stayed unmatched. The germline V gene has CDR1 SQVTM and CDR2 ANQGSEA. The CDR3 is 14 residues long. The time point here: patch test 1, 2 weeks after DPC sensitization. Specified treatment: therapeutic diphenylcyclopropenone sensitization with weekly scalp DPC. Total RNA was isolated from whole blood that had not been fractionated.

Sample: whole blood, taken in connection with sensitization to the hapten diphenylcyclopropenone (DPC). The receptor comes from a woman between 50 and 59 years old with alopecia areata. Some clones in this sample may be carry-over from other donors' samples. The chain uses TRBV29-1 and TRBJ2-2; TRBD2 agrees at 11 bases. The CDR3 spells CSTSTSGSDGELFF. DNA of the CDR3: TGCAGCACGTCTACTAGCGGGAGTGACGGGGAGCTGTTTTTT.